These T cell receptor beta chains were read from a single sample in a study of T cell changes during pregnancy in multiple sclerosis. Assay used: immunoSEQ multiplex PCR; TCRdb lists only in-frame clones, some missing. The data contain fewer than 95,000 clones, roughly 90% of them seen just once; the ten biggest clones take up approximately 1.6%. This material consisted of peripheral blood, taken in the first trimester of pregnancy. These receptors came from a female donor in good health, enrolled as a control in a pregnancy study. CDR3s include the opening cysteine and the closing phenylalanine or tryptophan. A D gene is named only where the DNA matches it firmly. A clone size is listed for some rows: how often the clone was seen (once, few, many), or a class if it is expanded.

d_call | j_call | v_call | clone_size | cdr3_aa | cdr3_nt
TRBD2 | TRBJ2-3 | TRBV27 | NA | CASSLFRTSVDTQYF | TGTGCCAGCAGTTTATTTAGGACTAGCGTCGATACGCAGTATTTT
TRBD1 | TRBJ1-2 | TRBV6-6 | NA | CASSYEGQNNYGYTF | TGTGCCAGCAGTTATGAGGGACAGAATAACTATGGCTACACCTTC
NA | TRBJ2-3 | TRBV5-1 | NA | CASSLDDGDTDTQYF | TGCGCCAGCAGCTTGGACGACGGGGACACAGATACGCAGTATTTT
NA | TRBJ1-4 | TRBV6-5 | NA | CASRREGNLEKLFF | TGTGCCAGCAGGCGAGAGGGTAATCTCGAAAAACTGTTTTTT
TRBD2 | TRBJ2-7 | TRBV10-3 | NA | CAISGASGVSYEQYF | TGTGCCATCAGTGGGGCTAGCGGGGTCTCCTACGAGCAGTACTTC
NA | TRBJ2-1 | TRBV5-1 | NA | CASSPVGGSDEQFF | TGCGCCAGCAGCCCCGTCGGAGGCTCCGATGAGCAGTTCTTC
NA | TRBJ2-2 | TRBV28 | NA | CASSPLELTGELFF | TGTGCCAGCAGTCCCCTTGAGCTCACCGGGGAGCTGTTTTTT
NA | TRBJ1-4 | TRBV4-1 | NA | CASSHNRLPNEKLFF | TGCGCCAGCAGCCATAACAGGTTGCCTAATGAAAAACTGTTTTTT
NA | TRBJ2-1 | TRBV11-3 | NA | CASSLRESEQFF | TGTGCCAGCAGCCTACGAGAGTCTGAGCAGTTCTTC
TRBD2 | TRBJ2-1 | TRBV30 | NA | CAWSGASGRAGEQFF | TGTGCCTGGAGTGGGGCTAGCGGGAGGGCCGGTGAGCAGTTCTTC
TRBD2 | TRBJ2-7 | TRBV4-1 | NA | CASRRLAGVSYEQYF | TGCGCCAGCAGGCGACTAGCGGGAGTCTCTTACGAGCAGTACTTC
NA | TRBJ2-1 | TRBV2 | NA | CASRTSGSYNEQFF | TGTGCCAGCAGGACATCTGGCTCCTACAATGAGCAGTTCTTC
TRBD2 | TRBJ2-3 | TRBV28 | NA | CASSTLAGDADTQYF | TGTGCCAGCAGCACACTAGCGGGAGATGCAGATACGCAGTATTTT
NA | TRBJ1-1 | TRBV27 | NA | CASSLTPGVNTEAFF | TGTGCCAGCAGTTTAACCCCAGGGGTGAACACTGAAGCTTTCTTT
TRBD2 | TRBJ2-1 | TRBV27 | NA | CASRKGGVNNEQFF | TGTGCCAGCAGAAAGGGAGGGGTCAACAATGAGCAGTTCTTC
TRBD1 | TRBJ1-2 | TRBV6-5 | NA | CATSGQGFGYTF | TGTGCCACCTCGGGACAGGGATTTGGCTACACCTTC
NA | TRBJ2-5 | TRBV25-1 | NA | CASSEEQKETQYF | TGTGCCAGCAGTGAAGAACAGAAAGAGACCCAGTACTTC
TRBD2 | TRBJ2-7 | TRBV2 | once | CASSEWEGYEQYF | TGTGCCAGCAGTGAGTGGGAGGGATACGAGCAGTACTTC
NA | TRBJ2-6 | TRBV6-1 | once | CASSEAYSGANVLTF | TGTGCCAGCAGTGAAGCATACTCTGGGGCCAACGTCCTGACTTTC
NA | TRBJ1-6 | TRBV30 | NA | CAWSDRVALHF | TGTGCCTGGAGTGACCGGGTAGCCCTCCACTTT
NA | TRBJ1-5 | TRBV2 | NA | CASSVGGVNQPQHF | TGTGCCAGCAGTGTCGGGGGTGTCAATCAGCCCCAGCATTTT
NA | TRBJ2-7 | TRBV6-5 | NA | CASSPALGGTYEQYF | TGTGCCAGCAGTCCGGCCCTTGGCGGGACCTACGAGCAGTACTTC
NA | TRBJ2-1 | TRBV10-3 | NA | CAIGGIRADEQFF | TGTGCCATCGGCGGGATTCGTGCCGATGAGCAGTTCTTC
TRBD2 | TRBJ2-1 | TRBV7-2 | NA | CASSLAAGGHNEQFF | TGTGCCAGCAGCTTAGCGGCGGGAGGCCACAATGAGCAGTTCTTC
NA | TRBJ2-1 | TRBV2 | NA | CASSDSLPGEQFF | TGTGCCAGCAGTGACTCTCTACCGGGTGAGCAGTTCTTC
NA | TRBJ2-5 | TRBV19 | NA | CASSIGGGRETQYF | TGTGCCAGTAGTATAGGGGGGGGGCGAGAGACCCAGTACTTC
TRBD1 | TRBJ2-7 | TRBV6-6 | NA | CASSYGDRSGYEQYF | TGTGCCAGCAGTTACGGGGACAGGAGCGGCTACGAGCAGTACTTC
NA | TRBJ2-1 | TRBV5-1 | NA | CASSSPAEYYNEQFF | TGCGCCAGCAGCTCCCCAGCGGAGTATTACAATGAGCAGTTCTTC
TRBD1 | TRBJ2-7 | TRBV19 | NA | CASSMRDRAPTYEQYF | TGTGCCAGTAGTATGAGGGACAGAGCGCCCACCTACGAGCAGTACTTC
TRBD2 | TRBJ2-5 | TRBV7-9 | few | CASSPPSGRAETQYF | TGTGCCAGCAGCCCACCTAGCGGGAGGGCCGAGACCCAGTACTTC
TRBD1 | TRBJ2-4 | TRBV28 | NA | CASSFRQGVGKNIQYF | TGTGCCAGCAGTTTTCGGCAGGGGGTAGGCAAAAACATTCAGTACTTC
TRBD2 | TRBJ2-7 | TRBV5-1 | NA | CASSLGLVDEQYF | TGCGCCAGCAGCCTGGGACTAGTCGACGAGCAGTACTTC
NA | TRBJ1-1 | TRBV30 | NA | CAWSGLVIRQLSEAFF | TGTGCCTGGAGTGGTCTTGTTATCAGGCAATTATCTGAAGCTTTCTTT
TRBD1 | TRBJ1-6 | TRBV2 | NA | CASSGQALDNSPLHF | TGTGCCAGCAGCGGACAGGCCCTTGATAATTCACCCCTCCACTTT
NA | TRBJ2-3 | TRBV6-5 | NA | CASTQAGTDTQYF | TGTGCCAGCACGCAGGCTGGCACAGATACGCAGTATTTT
NA | TRBJ1-3 | TRBV25-1 | NA | CASSDDRRPIGNTIYF | TGTGCCAGCAGTGATGACAGGAGGCCCATTGGAAACACCATATATTTT
NA | TRBJ2-5 | TRBV6-5 | once | CASSPKQGHQETQYF | TGTGCCAGCAGTCCCAAACAGGGACACCAAGAGACCCAGTACTTC
TRBD2 | TRBJ2-7 | TRBV5-4 | once | CASSSKREGPNEQYF | TGTGCCAGCAGCTCGAAGCGGGAGGGCCCCAACGAGCAGTACTTC
TRBD1 | TRBJ2-7 | TRBV6-6 | NA | CASSSVTGSYEQYF | TGTGCCAGCAGTTCCGTGACAGGGTCCTACGAGCAGTACTTC
TRBD2 | TRBJ2-7 | TRBV7-8 | NA | CASSVTGTSVYTEQYF | TGTGCCAGCAGCGTGACCGGGACTAGCGTTTACACCGAGCAGTACTTC
TRBD2 | TRBJ2-5 | TRBV28 | NA | CASSLSGSHQETQYF | TGTGCCAGCAGCCTTAGCGGGAGCCATCAAGAGACCCAGTACTTC
NA | TRBJ1-1 | TRBV5-1 | NA | CASSVTVNTEAFF | TGCGCCAGCAGCGTGACAGTAAACACTGAAGCTTTCTTT
NA | TRBJ1-2 | TRBV9 | NA | CASSVGGPDPYGYTF | TGTGCCAGCAGCGTAGGAGGGCCGGATCCCTATGGCTACACCTTC
NA | TRBJ2-7 | TRBV4-1 | NA | CASSQDAREQYF | TGCGCCAGCAGCCAAGATGCTAGGGAGCAGTACTTC
TRBD1 | TRBJ2-2 | TRBV19 | NA | CASRSDRATGELFF | TGTGCCAGTAGGTCGGACAGGGCTACCGGGGAGCTGTTTTTT
TRBD2 | TRBJ2-1 | TRBV2 | NA | CASSEALGLAGDEQFF | TGTGCCAGCAGTGAAGCGCTCGGACTAGCAGGAGATGAGCAGTTCTTC
NA | TRBJ1-2 | TRBV6-5 | NA | CASSSTYGYTF | TGTGCCAGCAGTTCCACTTATGGCTACACCTTC
NA | TRBJ1-2 | TRBV18 | NA | CASSTGWDGYTF | TGTGCCAGCTCAACAGGGTGGGATGGCTACACCTTC
NA | TRBJ2-7 | TRBV28 | NA | CASSLTGARPLGEQYF | TGTGCCAGCAGTTTAACCGGTGCCCGCCCCCTTGGCGAGCAGTACTTC
NA | TRBJ2-7 | TRBV7-6 | NA | CASSLDKSEQYF | TGTGCCAGCAGCTTAGACAAAAGCGAGCAGTACTTC
NA | TRBJ2-1 | TRBV27 | NA | CASSPYPGNEQFF | TGTGCCAGCAGTCCATATCCGGGTAATGAGCAGTTCTTC
TRBD1 | TRBJ2-3 | TRBV7-9 | NA | CASSFGQGAPSDTQYF | TGTGCCAGCAGCTTTGGACAGGGGGCTCCGTCTGATACGCAGTATTTT
NA | TRBJ2-1 | TRBV27 | NA | CASSGSFDNEQFF | TGTGCCAGCAGTGGCAGTTTCGACAATGAGCAGTTCTTC
NA | TRBJ1-1 | TRBV5-6 | NA | CASSLILGGDMNTEAFF | TGTGCCAGCAGCTTGATTCTAGGGGGGGACATGAACACTGAAGCTTTCTTT
NA | TRBJ2-7 | TRBV7-9 | NA | CASSPFGYEQYF | TGTGCCAGCAGCCCCTTCGGTTACGAGCAGTACTTC
NA | TRBJ2-7 | TRBV5-1 | NA | CASSRGDPWLYAQYF | TGCGCCAGCAGCCGCGGGGACCCTTGGTTGTACGCGCAGTACTTC
TRBD2 | TRBJ2-2 | TRBV30 | NA | CAWRVLAGGDTGELFF | TGTGCCTGGAGGGTCCTAGCGGGAGGTGACACCGGGGAGCTGTTTTTT
NA | TRBJ1-4 | TRBV2 | NA | CASSEAGHNEKLFF | TGTGCCAGCAGTGAAGCGGGGCATAATGAAAAACTGTTTTTT
NA | TRBJ2-7 | TRBV27 | NA | CASSLIRGREQYF | TGTGCCAGCAGTTTGATCAGGGGACGCGAGCAGTACTTC